Only a few counts were recorded for the clone carrying this T cell receptor (beta chain). V was shortened by 6 bases and J by 9 bases, with 11 bases between the two germline ends. This CDR3 is 11 amino acids long. Germline V gene sequence: CDR1 MGHRA, CDR2 YSYEKL. This sample is drawn from a study of blood T cell repertoires in COVID-19. Study at large: COVID-19 samples, acute and convalescent, were from the United States, Italy and Spain. The cDNA or gDNA used as material had been derived from T cells, B-cell-depleted T cells, or PBMCs.

Original processing methods: Counts of nucleated cells, estimated from reference gene primer amplification, were obtained. Libraries were prepared by immunoSEQ multiplex PCR; TCRdb keeps only in-frame clonotypes and omits some of them. D and trimming come from the DNA, and the V and J calls and clone size come from that table. The table shows roughly 180,000 clones, with approximately 80% occurring only once. Sequencing used peripheral blood. The chain combines TRBV4-1 with TRBJ1-1; D call uncertain. The clonotype comes from a human donor in a cohort sampled during active COVID-19. The CDR3 is CASRTRAQAFF. CDR3 sequence (DNA): TGCGCCAGCAGAACGCGGGCACAAGCTTTCTTT.